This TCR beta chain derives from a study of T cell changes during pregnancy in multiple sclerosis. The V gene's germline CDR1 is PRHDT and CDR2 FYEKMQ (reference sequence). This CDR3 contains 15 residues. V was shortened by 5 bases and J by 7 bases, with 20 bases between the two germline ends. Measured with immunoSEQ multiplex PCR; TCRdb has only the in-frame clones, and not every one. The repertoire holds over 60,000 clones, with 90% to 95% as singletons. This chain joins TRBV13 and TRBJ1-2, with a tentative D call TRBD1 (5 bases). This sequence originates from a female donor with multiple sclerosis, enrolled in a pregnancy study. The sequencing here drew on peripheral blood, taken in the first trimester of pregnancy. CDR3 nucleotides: TGTGCCAGCAGCCAAGTACCCCGGGGGGATGGTGGCTACACCTTC. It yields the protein CASSQVPRGDGGYTF.